Following are 28 T cell receptor beta chains from one sample sequenced in a study of shared clonotypes between healthy human individuals (dated by TCRdb to about 2020). Library method: the immunoSEQ multiplex PCR assay. TCRdb holds this immuneACCESS table with in-frame rearrangements only. Some clones are missing; in checked studies, unresolved V genes explain under half, and the rest has no known cause. The sample table contains fewer than 1.8 million clones; only one count was recorded for approximately 98.5% of them. The ten largest account for approximately 0.4% of the sample. Sequencing was carried out using naive CD4+ T cells sorted from blood. This specimen's cell subset or site label, interpreted: CD45RA+ positively selected. The receptors shown here come from a man aged 30 to 45 in good health.

This chain joins TRBV28 and TRBJ1-1, with D uncertain. Germline V gene data show CDR1 as MDHEN and CDR2 as SYDVKM. V dropped 1 base and J dropped 0 bases, with 9 bases sitting between them. This CDR3 has 15 amino acids. Here the CDR3 DNA reads TGTGCCAGCAGTTTATCCCTTGGCCTGAACACTGAAGCTTTCTTT. Its translation is CASSLSLGLNTEAFF.

The V call is TRBV18, the J call TRBJ2-5; D is ambiguous. The CDR3 extends over 14 amino acids. From germline, CDR1 is KGHSH and CDR2 LQKENI. The V end was cut by 3 bases, the J end by 5 bases, with 13 bases between. CDR3 sequence: CASSPPRTEETQYF. The DNA of the CDR3 is TGTGCCAGCTCACCCCCTAGAACTGAGGAGACCCAGTACTTC. The full variable domain, with the rest looked up from reference TRBV18 and TRBJ2-5, is NAGVMQNPRHLVRRRGQEARLRCSPMKGHSHVYWYRQLPEEGLKFMVYLQKENIIDESGMPKERFSAEFPKEGPSILRIQQVVRGDSAAYFCASSPPRTEETQYFGPGTRLLVL.

The J gene is TRBJ2-7, the V gene TRBV11-2, with 10 bases aligning to TRBD2. Germline V gene sequence: CDR1 SGHAT, CDR2 FQNNGV. Unmatched junction bases numbered 5, after V lost 5 bases and J lost 4 bases. CDR3 length equals 14 residues. CDR3 region: CASSEGLASYEQYF. The CDR3 nucleotides read TGTGCCAGCAGCGAGGGACTAGCGTCGTACGAGCAGTACTTC.

The rearrangement links TRBV15 to TRBJ1-4; D is unresolved. V gave up 4 bases and J gave up 6 bases, with 9 bases separating them. This CDR3 spans 13 amino acids. Germline CDR1 and CDR2: LNHNV and YYDKDF (reference sequence). The CDR3 sequence: CATSMVPDEKLFF. In DNA form, the CDR3 reads TGTGCCACCAGCATGGTGCCCGATGAAAAACTGTTTTTT.

J is TRBJ2-1 and V is TRBV5-4; a possible D gene is TRBD2 (5 bases). Germline CDR1 and CDR2: SGHNT and YYREEE (reference sequence). V was shortened by 8 bases and J by 2 bases, with 14 bases between the two germline ends. The CDR3 is 14 amino acids. CDR3 nucleotides: TGTGCCAGTGGGAGCGAGCGCGCCTACAATGAGCAGTTCTTC. As protein: CASGSERAYNEQFF.

As to this clone: Additional DNA sequences in this sample encode the identical CDR3. The chain carries TRBV18 and TRBJ2-1, with 7 bases that match TRBD2. The CDR3 consists of 15 residues. Germline V gene data show CDR1 as KGHSH and CDR2 as LQKENI. V gave up 3 bases and J gave up 0 bases; unmatched junction bases: 2. CDR3 region: CASSPGGSSYNEQFF. DNA of the CDR3: TGTGCCAGCTCACCCGGGGGGAGCTCCTACAATGAGCAGTTCTTC.

J is TRBJ1-2 and V is TRBV28, with 10 bases that match TRBD1. V trimming: 5 bases; J trimming: 7 bases; junction bases outside the gene matches: 13. This CDR3 spans 16 amino acids. CDR1 MDHEN and CDR2 SYDVKM come from the germline V gene. The DNA of the CDR3 is TGTGCCAGCAGTAACCGTCACGGACAGGGGGTTACTGGCTACACCTTC. As protein: CASSNRHGQGVTGYTF.

The CDR3 region is CASSLAPQVDTQYF. CDR3 DNA sequence: TGCGCCAGCAGCTTGGCCCCCCAGGTAGATACGCAGTATTTT. The gene calls are TRBV5-1 and TRBJ2-3; D ambiguous. Germline CDR1 and CDR2: SGHRS and YFSETQ. The CDR3 sequence is 14 residues long. V was clipped by 0 bases and J by 5 bases, with 10 bases between them.

CDR3 DNA sequence: TGTGCCAGTAGTATCCTACAGGGTCACGGCAATCAGCCCCAGCATTTT. Translating it yields CASSILQGHGNQPQHF. This chain connects TRBV19 to TRBJ1-5; TRBD1 is a possible D gene (6 bases). V shed 3 bases and J shed 2 bases, with 14 bases lying between them. Germline CDR1 and CDR2: LNHDA and SQIVND (reference sequence). The CDR3 totals 16 residues.

With regard to this clone: This same CDR3 is encoded by further DNA sequences in the sample. The chain combines TRBV7-9 with TRBJ2-5; D is ambiguous. CDR1 and CDR2 from the germline V gene are SEHNR and FQNEAQ (reference sequence). Trimming pared 5 bases from V and 5 bases from J, leaving 6 bases between. The CDR3 is made up of 11 amino acids. CDR3 region: CASSPRETQYF. In DNA form, the CDR3 reads TGTGCCAGCAGCCCACGGGAGACCCAGTACTTC.

The gene calls are TRBV5-1 and TRBJ2-1; 7 bases line up with TRBD2. The CDR3 consists of 15 residues. V lost 4 bases, J lost 5 bases, and 9 bases stayed unmatched. Per germline, CDR1 SGHRS and CDR2 YFSETQ. The CDR3 is CASSGLSGGNNEQFF. The CDR3 nucleotides read TGCGCCAGCAGCGGTCTCTCCGGGGGGAACAATGAGCAGTTCTTC.

The gene calls are TRBV15 and TRBJ2-3; 8 nucleotides line up with TRBD2. Germline lookup yields CDR1 LNHNV and CDR2 YYDKDF (reference sequence). The CDR3 is made up of 13 amino acids. V was pared by 3 bases and J by 7 bases, with 3 bases of the junction left unmatched. In DNA form, the CDR3 reads TGTGCCACCAGCAGCGGGAGGGCGAATACGCAGTATTTT. The encoded protein is CATSSGRANTQYF.

The CDR3 DNA reads TGTGCCAGCAGTTTGGCAGGGGCTACCTACGAGCAGTACTTC. Its translation: CASSLAGATYEQYF. The rearrangement links TRBV28 to TRBJ2-7; weak D call: TRBD1 (6 bases). Germline V gene sequence: CDR1 MDHEN, CDR2 SYDVKM. This CDR3 is 14 amino acids long. V was pared by 3 bases and J by 2 bases, with 11 bases between. The entire variable domain, with the rest obtained from reference TRBV28 and TRBJ2-7, is as follows: DVKVTQSSRYLVKRTGEKVFLECVQDMDHENMFWYRQDPGLGLRLIYFSYDVKMKEKGDIPEGYSVSREKKERFSLILESASTNQTSMYLCASSLAGATYEQYFGPGTRLTVT.

The rearrangement links TRBV10-1 to TRBJ2-1; TRBD2 matches 8 bases. CDR3 size: 14 residues. Germline V lookup: CDR1 WNHNN, CDR2 SYGVQD (reference sequence). V lost 4 bases and J lost 4; bases outside the gene matches: 3. The CDR3 coding sequence is TGCGCCAGCAGTGGAGCGGGAGCTTACAATGAGCAGTTCTTC. Translating gives CASSGAGAYNEQFF.

This clone was picked up one time. The genes are TRBV6-4 and TRBJ1-5; D is unresolved. CDR1 is MRHNA and CDR2 is SNTAGT in the germline V gene. The CDR3 loop spans 13 amino acids. V lost 4 bases and J lost 3, with 7 bases in between. The CDR3 nucleotides are TGTGCCAGCAGTGTTCAAATCAATCAGCCCCAGCATTTT. Translation: CASSVQINQPQHF.

The chain recombines TRBV15 with TRBJ2-5; a weak D match, TRBD1 (5 bases). This CDR3 is 15 amino acids long. V was clipped by 4 bases and J by 2 bases, with 14 bases between them. Germline CDR1 and CDR2: LNHNV and YYDKDF (reference sequence). The CDR3: CATSTNRQKQETQYF. CDR3 nucleotides: TGTGCCACCAGCACAAACCGACAGAAACAAGAGACCCAGTACTTC.

The chain recombines TRBV15 with TRBJ1-2; no firm D call. Germline-derived CDR1 and CDR2 are LNHNV and YYDKDF (reference sequence). V lost 1 base, J lost 0 bases, and 9 bases lay in between. The length of the CDR3 is 15 residues. This chain's CDR3 is CATSRGRRTNYGYTF. CDR3 DNA sequence: TGTGCCACCAGCAGAGGGCGGAGAACTAACTATGGCTACACCTTC.

The chain couples TRBV2 to TRBJ2-1; D is perhaps TRBD2 (5 bases). This CDR3 has 15 residues. Germline V gene sequence: CDR1 SNHLY, CDR2 FYNNEI. Trimming stripped 6 bases from V and 0 bases from J, with 12 bases between. The CDR3 spells CASSGERSSYNEQFF. The CDR3 DNA is TGTGCCAGCAGCGGAGAGCGGAGCTCCTACAATGAGCAGTTCTTC.

The chain links TRBV5-4 to TRBJ1-1, with no clear D. Trimming cost V 5 bases and J 0 bases, with 17 bases left between them. The CDR3 has 16 residues. The germline V gene encodes CDR1 SGHNT and CDR2 YYREEE (reference sequence). This chain's CDR3 is CASSPLVQLMNTEAFF. The CDR3 DNA is TGTGCCAGCAGTCCTCTGGTGCAACTCATGAACACTGAAGCTTTCTTT. The full variable domain, rest sourced from reference TRBV5-4 and TRBJ1-1, is ETGVTQSPTHLIKTRGQQVTLRCSSQSGHNTVSWYQQALGQGPQFIFQYYREEENGRGNFPPRFSGLQFPNYSSELNVNALELDDSALYLCASSPLVQLMNTEAFFGQGTRLTVV.

CDR3 nucleotide sequence: TGTGCCAGCTCACCCTCGACAGGTATTCAAGAGACCCAGTACTTC. Translated, it gives CASSPSTGIQETQYF. The genes are TRBV18 and TRBJ2-5; possible D gene TRBD1, 6 bases. Germline V gene data show CDR1 as KGHSH and CDR2 as LQKENI. The CDR3 covers 15 residues. The V end was cut by 3 bases, the J end by 2 bases, with 13 bases between.

CDR3: CASKGDPYEQYF. The CDR3 nucleotides read TGTGCCAGCAAAGGGGACCCCTACGAGCAGTACTTC. The chain carries TRBV28 and TRBJ2-7; D could derive from TRBD1 or TRBD2 (5 bases each). The CDR3 spans 12 residues. CDR1 MDHEN and CDR2 SYDVKM come from the germline V gene. The V and J ends lost 7 bases and 2 bases respectively, with 9 bases between them.

The chain links TRBV10-3 to TRBJ1-5; D uncertain. The V gene's germline CDR1 is ENHRY and CDR2 SYGVKD. The CDR3 is made up of 17 amino acids. The V gene lost 3 bases and the J gene lost 0 bases, with 15 bases spanning the gap. CDR3 in DNA: TGTGCCATCAGTGAAACAGTCGATTCCTATAGCAATCAGCCCCAGCATTTT. Its protein product is CAISETVDSYSNQPQHF.

The sample holds one count of this clone. The genes are TRBV2 and TRBJ2-5; D is possibly TRBD2 (6 bases). The length of the CDR3 is 14 residues. Germline V gene sequence: CDR1 SNHLY, CDR2 FYNNEI. V lost 3 bases to trimming and J lost 2 bases, with 10 bases between them. The CDR3 DNA follows: TGTGCCAGCAGTGAGTGGAGGGAACAAGAGACCCAGTACTTC. As protein: CASSEWREQETQYF. Full variable domain (rest looked up from reference TRBV2 and TRBJ2-5): EPEVTQTPSHQVTQMGQEVILRCVPISNHLYFYWYRQILGQKVEFLVSFYNNEISEKSEIFDDQFSVERPDGSNFTLKIRSTKLEDSAMYFCASSEWREQETQYFGPGTRLLVL.

This clone was recorded once. The J gene is TRBJ2-1, the V gene TRBV27; tentatively, D is TRBD1 (6 bases). The V gene lost 5 bases and the J gene lost 2 bases, with 13 bases spanning the gap. This CDR3 is built from 15 residues. Looked up from germline, CDR1 is MNHEY and CDR2 is SMNVEV (reference sequence). CDR3 protein: CASSIDRTPYNEQFF. The CDR3 nucleotides read TGTGCCAGCAGTATCGACAGGACCCCCTACAATGAGCAGTTCTTC.

This rearrangement joins TRBV4-3 to TRBJ1-1; D is unclear. The CDR3 spans 14 residues. Trimming shortened V by 4 bases and J by 3 bases, and 12 bases separated the two germline ends. Germline CDR1 reads LGHNA; CDR2 reads YSLEER. The CDR3 DNA is TGCGCCAGCAGCCGGGAGAGCGGCTACACTGAAGCTTTCTTT. Translated, it gives CASSRESGYTEAFF.

The chain has TRBV9 and TRBJ2-7; no clear D gene. From germline, CDR1 is SGDLS and CDR2 YYNGEE. The CDR3 covers 15 residues. V was shortened by 4 bases and J by 5 bases, with 19 bases between the two germline ends. The CDR3 region has the DNA TGTGCCAGCAGCCCCCATGGGTCAGGCATCCACGAGCAGTACTTC. Protein product: CASSPHGSGIHEQYF. Drawing the rest from reference TRBV9 and TRBJ2-7, the complete variable domain is DSGVTQTPKHLITATGQRVTLRCSPRSGDLSVYWYQQSLDQGLQFLIQYYNGEERAKGNILERFSAQQFPDLHSELNLSSLELGDSALYFCASSPHGSGIHEQYFGPGTRLTVT.

The V gene is TRBV5-5, the J gene TRBJ2-5, with D possibly being TRBD1 or TRBD2 (5 bases each). The CDR3 has 14 residues. Germline loops: CDR1 SGHKS, CDR2 YYEKEE (reference sequence). With 4 bases removed from V and 2 bases from J, the gap between germline ends came to 12 bases. As DNA, the CDR3 is TGTGCCAGCAGCCCGAGGGCAGGGCAAGAGACCCAGTACTTC. Protein product: CASSPRAGQETQYF.

The chain links TRBV30 to TRBJ2-7, with 8 bases lining up with TRBD1. This CDR3 is built from 15 residues. V lost 2 bases to trimming and J lost 1 base; unmatched junction nucleotides: 7. Germline CDR1 GTSNPN, CDR2 SVGIG (reference sequence). The CDR3 DNA sequence: TGTGCCTGGAGTTTTAAAGACAGGGGATCCTACGAGCAGTACTTC. Amino acids: CAWSFKDRGSYEQYF.